The 26 T cell receptor beta chains listed next were all sequenced from one sample in a study of blood T cell repertoires in COVID-19. The protocol was immunoSEQ multiplex PCR, while the TCRdb copy is restricted to in-frame clones and leaves out a portion. Of 150,000 to 200,000 clones in the sample, 70% to 90% were seen once. Specimen: peripheral blood. These receptor sequences come from a man aged 18 to 29 who had recovered from COVID-19.

This clone has only one observation. V is TRBV10-3 and J is TRBJ2-1, with TRBD2 matching over 14 bases. Trimming took 10 bases from V and 9 from J; bases not matched to a gene: 5. The CDR3 extends over 13 amino acids. Germline lookup yields CDR1 ENHRY and CDR2 SYGVKD. This CDR3 reads CATRLAGGGEQFF. The CDR3 bases are TGTGCCACCCGACTAGCGGGAGGGGGTGAGCAGTTCTTC.

The chain uses TRBV9 and TRBJ2-1; tentative D call: TRBD2 (5 bases). The CDR3 loop spans 15 amino acids. Germline V CDR1 and CDR2: SGDLS, YYNGEE. Deletions cut 0 bases from V and 0 bases from J, with 7 bases between. The CDR3 is CASSVEADSYNEQFF. In nucleotides, the CDR3 is TGTGCCAGCAGCGTAGAAGCGGACTCCTACAATGAGCAGTTCTTC.

V usage is TRBV27 and J usage is TRBJ2-7, with 7 positions matching TRBD1. The J segment lost 3 bases and the V segment lost 2 bases, leaving 4 bases of the junction unmatched. Germline V CDR1 and CDR2: MNHEY, SMNVEV (reference sequence). The CDR3 runs to 14 residues. The CDR3 loop reads CASSLGGQYYEQYF. In nucleotides, the CDR3 is TGTGCCAGCAGTTTAGGGGGACAGTACTACGAGCAGTACTTC.

V gene TRBV4-2 combines with J gene TRBJ2-2, with TRBD2 as a possible D gene (5 bases). Germline CDR1 is LGHNA and CDR2 is YNFKEQ. V shed 1 base and J shed 4 bases, with 13 bases lying between them. This CDR3 is 16 amino acids long. The CDR3 here is CASSQGGHEGTGELFF. CDR3 DNA sequence: TGTGCCAGCAGCCAAGGAGGGCATGAGGGCACCGGGGAGCTGTTTTTT.

This rearrangement joins TRBV10-2 to TRBJ2-2; D unresolved. The CDR3 runs to 14 residues. CDR1 is WSHSY, CDR2 SAAADI, per germline. The ends were cut back, 8 bases at V and 4 bases at J, with 14 bases in the middle. This CDR3 is CASQTPTLTGELFF. As DNA, the CDR3 is TGCGCCAGCCAAACCCCGACACTCACCGGGGAGCTGTTTTTT.

The chain recombines TRBV3-1 (or the pseudogene TRBV3-2) with TRBJ2-5, with D possibly matching TRBD2 (5 bases). CDR1 and CDR2 from the germline V gene are LGHDT and YNNKEL (reference sequence). This CDR3 comprises 15 residues. The ends were cut back, 4 bases at V and 0 bases at J, with 12 bases in the middle. The CDR3 DNA reads as TGTGCCAGCAGCCGGAACGGACTCGACCAAGAGACCCAGTACTTC. Amino acid sequence: CASSRNGLDQETQYF.

This clone was observed once. This chain joins TRBV6-6 and TRBJ2-3; D unresolved. The length of the CDR3 is 14 residues. Between the trimmed V and J ends, which lost 6 bases and 4 bases, there was a span of 14 bases. Germline CDR1 and CDR2: MNHNY and SVGAGI (reference sequence). The CDR3 nucleotides are TGTGCCAGCAGAACCCGGGTGGTTGCAGATACGCAGTATTTT. Translated: CASRTRVVADTQYF.

V usage is TRBV6-5 and J usage is TRBJ2-7; TRBD2 is a possible D gene (6 bases). V lost 0 bases and J 0 bases, leaving 9 bases between the germline ends. Germline lookup yields CDR1 MNHEY and CDR2 SVGAGI. This CDR3 is built from 15 residues. CDR3 sequence (DNA): TGTGCCAGCAGTTACTCGGGGGGTAACTCCTACGAGCAGTACTTC. Encoded protein: CASSYSGGNSYEQYF.

The chain joins TRBV28 to TRBJ1-2; D is possibly TRBD1 (5 bases). V lost 7 bases, J lost 6 bases, and 18 bases lay in between. The CDR3 runs 14 residues. Germline loops: CDR1 MDHEN, CDR2 SYDVKM. As DNA, the CDR3 is TGTGCCAGCATTACCACCGGGACTGGAAATGGCTACACCTTC. Its translation is CASITTGTGNGYTF.

V is TRBV7-9 and J is TRBJ2-1, with 8 bases identical to TRBD1. This CDR3 has 16 amino acids. Germline values: CDR1 SEHNR, CDR2 FQNEAQ (reference sequence). With 5 bases clipped from V and 8 bases from J, the junction kept 14 bases outside the gene matches. This CDR3 reads CASSGWQDREIHEQFF. CDR3 in DNA: TGTGCCAGCAGCGGTTGGCAGGACAGGGAGATCCATGAGCAGTTCTTC.

This chain uses TRBV2 with TRBJ1-5; a possible D gene is TRBD1 (5 bases). Trimming shortened V by 4 bases and J by 4 bases, and 14 bases separated the two germline ends. The CDR3 totals 15 residues. Germline V gene lookup returns CDR1 SNHLY and CDR2 FYNNEI. CDR3 sequence (DNA): TGTGCCAGCAGTGCGGGCAGGGTAACAAATCAGCCCCAGCATTTT. Its protein product is CASSAGRVTNQPQHF. Full variable domain (missing parts from reference TRBV2 and TRBJ1-5): EPEVTQTPSHQVTQMGQEVILRCVPISNHLYFYWYRQILGQKVEFLVSFYNNEISEKSEIFDDQFSVERPDGSNFTLKIRSTKLEDSAMYFCASSAGRVTNQPQHFGDGTRLSIL.

This clone was seen a single time. The rearrangement links TRBV11-2 to TRBJ2-2, with 9 bases lining up with TRBD2. CDR1 is SGHAT, CDR2 FQNNGV, per germline. This CDR3 is built from 16 residues. V shed 5 bases, J shed 3 bases, and the junction held 7 bases outside the gene matches. In DNA, the CDR3 is TGTGCCAGCAGCCCGCAGACTAGCGGTTACACCGGGGAGCTGTTTTTT. Encoded protein: CASSPQTSGYTGELFF.

This rearrangement joins TRBV5-6 to TRBJ1-5; 7 bases agree with TRBD1. Trimming took 0 bases from V and 4 from J; bases not matched to a gene: 7. This CDR3 is 16 amino acids long. CDR1 and CDR2 (germline): SGHDT, YYEEEE. For the CDR3, the DNA is TGTGCCAGCAGCTTGGGCGGACAGGTAATAAATCAGCCCCAGCATTTT. Protein sequence: CASSLGGQVINQPQHF.

V usage is TRBV11-3 and J usage is TRBJ2-1; no clear D gene. CDR1 is SGHNT and CDR2 is YENEEA in the germline V gene. This CDR3 has 15 amino acids. V lost 3 bases, J lost 1 base, and 10 bases lay in between. CDR3 loop: CASSFRLGSYNEQFF. As DNA, the CDR3 is TGTGCCAGCAGCTTCCGACTGGGTTCCTACAATGAGCAGTTCTTC.

This sequence joins TRBV4-3 and TRBJ1-4; 8 nucleotides align to TRBD1. The length of the CDR3 is 16 residues. CDR1 is LGHNA and CDR2 is YSLEER in the germline V gene. The V and J ends lost 3 bases and 3 bases, in that order; junction bases with no gene match: 6. In DNA, the CDR3 is TGCGCCAGCAGCCACGGAAAGACAGGGGCTAATGAAAAACTGTTTTTT. Translating gives CASSHGKTGANEKLFF.

V and J are TRBV27 and TRBJ1-5, with D perhaps matching TRBD1 (6 bases). The CDR3 totals 13 residues. V was pared by 3 bases and J by 6 bases, with 9 bases between. Looked up from germline, CDR1 is MNHEY and CDR2 is SMNVEV (reference sequence). The CDR3 DNA reads as TGTGCCAGCAGTTTTCAAGGGGGTCAGCCCCAGCATTTT. It yields the protein CASSFQGGQPQHF.

The sample holds one count of this clone. This chain links TRBV4-3 with TRBJ2-1; 11 nucleotides agree with TRBD2. V lost 0 bases and J lost 1; bases outside the gene matches: 11. CDR3 length: 20 residues. Germline V gene lookup returns CDR1 LGHNA and CDR2 YSLEER. CDR3 nucleotide sequence: TGCGCCAGCAGCCAAGATGAGACTAGCGGGACTCTTCGTTCCTACAATGAGCAGTTCTTC. Protein: CASSQDETSGTLRSYNEQFF.

This chain joins TRBV2 and TRBJ1-1, with 8 bases aligning to TRBD1. V shed 6 bases and J 4 bases; nucleotides not matched to a gene: 7. Germline CDR1 is SNHLY and CDR2 is FYNNEI. The CDR3 contains 14 residues. CDR3 sequence (DNA): TGTGCCAGCAGATCAGGGGGCGAGGGCACTGAAGCTTTCTTT. Encoded protein: CASRSGGEGTEAFF.

The rearrangement joins TRBV6-6 to TRBJ2-7; perhaps TRBD2 as D (6 bases). The germline gives CDR1 MNHNY, CDR2 SVGAGI (reference sequence). CDR3 size: 14 residues. The ends were cut back, 6 bases at V and 3 bases at J, with 15 bases in the middle. The CDR3: CASRPLATGYEQYF. CDR3 coding DNA: TGTGCCAGCAGACCCCTAGCGACCGGCTACGAGCAGTACTTC.

The chain couples TRBV2 to TRBJ2-2; TRBD1 is a possible D gene (5 bases). This CDR3 contains 15 residues. V was pared by 0 bases and J by 5 bases, with 10 bases between. Germline V CDR1 and CDR2: SNHLY, FYNNEI. CDR3 nucleotide sequence: TGTGCCAGCAGTGAAGCGGAAGCAGGGACCGGGGAGCTGTTTTTT. Translated: CASSEAEAGTGELFF.

The chain has TRBV5-6 and TRBJ2-7; no clear D gene. Trimming took off 4 bases at V and 2 bases at J, with 10 bases between the two ends. From germline, CDR1 is SGHDT and CDR2 YYEEEE. This CDR3 comprises 13 residues. The CDR3 region has the DNA TGTGCCAGCAGCATTCAGGCCCCCTACGAGCAGTACTTC. Its protein is CASSIQAPYEQYF.

This clone appeared once. J is TRBJ2-2 and V is TRBV6-2 or TRBV6-3; D is perhaps TRBD1 (6 bases). This CDR3 is 17 amino acids long. V was shortened by 0 bases and J by 4 bases, with 15 bases between the two germline ends. CDR1 is MNHEY and CDR2 is SVGEGT in the germline V gene. CDR3 amino acids: CASSYSQGFGSTGELFF. CDR3 nucleotide sequence: TGTGCCAGCAGTTACTCACAGGGTTTTGGAAGCACCGGGGAGCTGTTTTTT.

The chain uses TRBV6-2 or TRBV6-3 and TRBJ2-1; D gene unclear. V was clipped by 2 bases and J by 7 bases, with 12 bases between them. This CDR3 spans 14 amino acids. From germline, CDR1 is MNHEY and CDR2 SVGEGT. CDR3 sequence (DNA): TGTGCCAGCAGTTACGCCTCCGGTATAAATGAGCAGTTCTTC. Protein sequence: CASSYASGINEQFF.

Remarks on this clone: The junction does not match germline at one end; this may be a read error. The chain uses TRBV19 and TRBJ1-2; 9 nucleotides line up with TRBD1. From germline, CDR1 is LNHDA and CDR2 SQIVND (reference sequence). This CDR3 is built from 12 residues. The CDR3 bases are TGTGCCGGTAGGACAGGGGTATATGGCTACACCTTC. Protein: CAGRTGVYGYTF.

This clone was found a few times. The chain is built from TRBV6-6 and TRBJ2-5; TRBD2 aligns across 7 bases. The CDR3 is made up of 15 amino acids. J lost 5 bases, V lost 2 bases, and 8 bases had no gene match. Per germline, CDR1 MNHNY and CDR2 SVGAGI (reference sequence). The CDR3 nucleotides are TGTGCCAGCAGTTACATCGCGGGAGTAGGGGAGACCCAGTACTTC. Its protein is CASSYIAGVGETQYF.

The chain has TRBV7-9 and TRBJ1-1; TRBD1 is a possible D gene (5 bases). Germline CDR1 is SEHNR and CDR2 is FQNEAQ (reference sequence). Trimming removed 1 base at V and 5 bases at J, with 11 bases between. The CDR3 is made up of 14 amino acids. The CDR3 sequence: CASSLDQGRTEAFF. The CDR3, as DNA: TGTGCCAGCAGCTTAGATCAGGGAAGGACTGAAGCTTTCTTT.